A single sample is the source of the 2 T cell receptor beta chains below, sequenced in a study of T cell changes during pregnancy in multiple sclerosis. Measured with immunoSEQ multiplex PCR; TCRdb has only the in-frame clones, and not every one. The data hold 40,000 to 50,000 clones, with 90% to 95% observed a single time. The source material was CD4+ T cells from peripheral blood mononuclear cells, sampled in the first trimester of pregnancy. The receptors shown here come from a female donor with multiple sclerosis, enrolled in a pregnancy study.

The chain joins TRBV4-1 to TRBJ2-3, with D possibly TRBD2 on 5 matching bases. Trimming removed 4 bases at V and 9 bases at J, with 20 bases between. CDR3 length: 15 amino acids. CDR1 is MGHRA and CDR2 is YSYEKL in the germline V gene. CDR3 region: CASSPATYVRGTQYF. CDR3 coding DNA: TGCGCCAGCAGCCCAGCAACCTATGTGAGAGGGACGCAGTATTTT.

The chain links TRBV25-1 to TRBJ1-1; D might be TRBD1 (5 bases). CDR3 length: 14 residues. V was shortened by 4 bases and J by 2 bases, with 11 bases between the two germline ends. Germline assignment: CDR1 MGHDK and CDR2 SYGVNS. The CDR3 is CASSVGGGNTEAFF. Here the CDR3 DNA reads TGTGCCAGCAGTGTGGGGGGGGGAAACACTGAAGCTTTCTTT.